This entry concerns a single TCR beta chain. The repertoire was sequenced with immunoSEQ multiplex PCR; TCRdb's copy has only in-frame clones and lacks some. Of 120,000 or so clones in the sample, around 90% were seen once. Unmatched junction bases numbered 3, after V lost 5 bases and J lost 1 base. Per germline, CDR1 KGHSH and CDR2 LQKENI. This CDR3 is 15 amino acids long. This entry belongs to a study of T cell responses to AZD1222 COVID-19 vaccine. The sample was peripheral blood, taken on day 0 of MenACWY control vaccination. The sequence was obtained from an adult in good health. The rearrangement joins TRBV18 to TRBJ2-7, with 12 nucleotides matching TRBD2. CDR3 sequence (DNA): TGTGCCAGCTCAGAAACTAGCGGGGGGTCCTACGAGCAGTACTTC. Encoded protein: CASSETSGGSYEQYF.